This is a list of T cell receptor beta chains from one sample in a study of T cells in localized non-small cell lung cancer. Using immunoSEQ multiplex PCR, the repertoire was profiled, and TCRdb retains in-frame clones only, with some absent. The table lists 70,000 to 100,000 clones, 80% of them singletons. Sequencing was performed on peripheral blood, taken before any cancer treatment. Receptors originate from a female donor aged 60 or older with stage I lung adenocarcinoma. Each CDR3 is given with its conserved first and last residue. A D gene is named only where the DNA matches it firmly. For some rows the clone size is stated as once, few or many, or as a class when expanded; others skip it.

size | D | J | V | DNA | CDR3
NA | NA | TRBJ1-3 | TRBV29-1 | TGCAGCGTTTGGGGGGGCTCTGGAAACACCATATATTTT | CSVWGGSGNTIYF
NA | NA | TRBJ2-5 | TRBV5-6 | TGTGCCAGCAGCTTGGTAGGCAGGCAGCAAGAGACCCAGTACTTC | CASSLVGRQQETQYF
NA | TRBD1 | TRBJ1-1 | TRBV2 | TGTGCCAGCAGGGACAGGGGTTTTGAAGCTTTCTTT | CASRDRGFEAFF
NA | NA | TRBJ2-7 | TRBV6-1 | TGTGCCAGCAGTGAAAGATCCTTGTCCCGGCAGGACGAGCAGTACTTC | CASSERSLSRQDEQYF
NA | NA | TRBJ1-5 | TRBV4-3 | TGCGCCAGCAGCCATTCCCGGGCCTCCAATCAGCCCCAGCATTTT | CASSHSRASNQPQHF
NA | NA | TRBJ2-4 | TRBV6-5 | TGTGCCAGCAGTTACCATATAGCCAAAAACATTCAGTACTTC | CASSYHIAKNIQYF
NA | NA | TRBJ1-5 | TRBV4-3 | TGCGCCAGCAGCCAAGATTGGAGGAATCAGCCCCAGCATTTT | CASSQDWRNQPQHF
NA | NA | TRBJ2-7 | TRBV28 | TGTGCCACCCTCGATGGGGCTCTGAACTACGAGCAGTACTTC | CATLDGALNYEQYF
NA | NA | TRBJ2-5 | TRBV5-1 | TGCGCCAGCAGCTTGGACGTCTCGGACGGGGAGACCCAGTACTTC | CASSLDVSDGETQYF
NA | TRBD1 | TRBJ1-5 | TRBV30 | TGTGCCTGGGCTCCGGGACAGGGGGAACAGCCCCAGCATTTT | CAWAPGQGEQPQHF
NA | TRBD1 | TRBJ1-4 | TRBV7-9 | TGTGCCAGCAGTAAACAGGGGATGGGTGAAAAACTGTTTTTT | CASSKQGMGEKLFF
NA | TRBD1 | TRBJ1-1 | TRBV19 | TGTGCCAGTAAGCAGGGGGCCGTCACTGAAGCTTTCTTT | CASKQGAVTEAFF
NA | NA | TRBJ1-4 | TRBV9 | TGTGCCAGCAGCGTAGCAGGGCAAACTAATGAAAAACTGTTTTTT | CASSVAGQTNEKLFF
once | TRBD2 | TRBJ2-2 | TRBV5-1 | TGCGCCAGCAGCTTAAGGGTAGCGGGAACCGGGGAGCTGTTTTTT | CASSLRVAGTGELFF
NA | NA | TRBJ2-3 | TRBV6-5 | TGTGCCAGCAGTCCCGCTAACACAGATACGCAGTATTTT | CASSPANTDTQYF
NA | NA | TRBJ2-7 | TRBV5-6 | TGTGCCAGCAGCTTATTACCCGGGACATTCGCCTACGAGCAGTACTTC | CASSLLPGTFAYEQYF
NA | NA | TRBJ2-1 | TRBV25-1 | TGTGCCGCGTGGGGCAATAATGAGCAGTTCTTC | CAAWGNNEQFF
once | NA | TRBJ1-3 | TRBV27 | TGTGCCAGCAGGAGCTCTGGAAACACCATATATTTT | CASRSSGNTIYF
NA | TRBD1 | TRBJ1-1 | TRBV7-2 | TGTGCCAGCAGCCGGGACAGGGGTTCGTACACTGAAGCTTTCTTT | CASSRDRGSYTEAFF
NA | TRBD1 | TRBJ1-2 | TRBV5-1 | TGCGCCAGCAGCCCCGAGCAGGGGGCAGGGGGCTACACCTTC | CASSPEQGAGGYTF
once | TRBD2 | TRBJ2-1 | TRBV2 | TGTGCCAGCAGTCCGACTAGCGGGGGTTACAATGAGCAGTTCTTC | CASSPTSGGYNEQFF
NA | TRBD2 | TRBJ2-7 | TRBV7-3 | TGTGCCAGCAGCCCTAGCGGACTAAGCTCCTACGAGCAGTACTTC | CASSPSGLSSYEQYF
NA | NA | TRBJ2-7 | TRBV7-9 | TGTGCCAGCAGCCGCGCCTACGAGCAGTACTTC | CASSRAYEQYF
NA | NA | TRBJ2-2 | TRBV7-3 | TGTGCCAGCAGCTTAAGGGGCCACACCGGGGAGCTGTTTTTT | CASSLRGHTGELFF
NA | NA | TRBJ2-1 | TRBV6-5 | TGTGCCAGCAGTTCGGACTACAGTGAGCAGTTCTTC | CASSSDYSEQFF
NA | NA | TRBJ2-1 | TRBV19 | TGTGCCAGTGGGATCGGGGCTAACAATGAGCAGTTCTTC | CASGIGANNEQFF
NA | TRBD1 | TRBJ1-4 | TRBV4-1 | TGCGCCAGCAGCCATGCAGACAGGGGAGTAAGAGAAAAACTGTTTTTT | CASSHADRGVREKLFF
many | NA | TRBJ1-5 | TRBV9 | TGTGCCAGCAGCGTAGGGTCGGGGATCGGGCAGCCCCAGCATTTT | CASSVGSGIGQPQHF
few | NA | TRBJ2-5 | TRBV7-2 | TGTGCCAGCAGCTTGGGACCGGAAGGGACCCAGTACTTC | CASSLGPEGTQYF
NA | NA | TRBJ2-2 | TRBV11-2 | TGTGCCAGCAGCTTCCTCTCTCTAGAAGGGGAGCTGTTTTTT | CASSFLSLEGELFF